The present T cell receptor (beta chain) was sequenced within a study of CD8+ T cells in alopecia areata. Study context: Treated patients were given 5 to 10 mg oral tofacitinib twice daily. For 6 to 18 months, tofacitinib was taken, and 6 months off drug followed.

V gave up 1 base and J gave up 0 bases, with 6 bases separating them. This CDR3 is built from 13 residues. Germline CDR1 SQVTM, CDR2 ANQGSEA. General study findings and limits: An increase in clonality over normal scalp was evident in lesional scalp, especially alopecia totalis/universalis. Scalp clonality, together with expanded CD8+ clones among the top 100, fell significantly with tofacitinib.

The treatment denotes: oral pan-JAK inhibitor, 5-10 mg twice daily. This clone was observed a handful of times. The antigen is undetermined. The same CDR3 can be traced to other DNA sequences in this sample. In each case, RNA was isolated and then reverse transcribed into cDNA as the sequencing template. Using immunoSEQ multiplex PCR, the repertoire was profiled, and TCRdb retains in-frame clones only, with some absent. The data show some 170,000 clones, with roughly 50% seen just once and 16% held by the top ten. This chain connects TRBV29-1 to TRBJ1-1; D not resolved. This TCR was sampled from a human donor with alopecia areata. Sequences were derived from CD4+ T cells sorted from blood, sampled at roughly week 55, from a patient treated with tofacitinib. CDR3 region: CSVEGRLNTEAFF. The CDR3 nucleotides read TGCAGCGTTGAAGGTCGCCTGAACACTGAAGCTTTCTTT.